Shown below are 25 T cell receptor beta chains from a single sample sequenced in a study of PD-L1 blockade in urothelial cancer. TCRdb keeps only in-frame clones here, not all; method: immunoSEQ multiplex PCR. The table has nearly 50,000 clones, approximately 80% seen once. Time point given: peripheral blood 6 weeks after treatment start. The sample in question was PBMCs, obtained around atezolizumab (anti-PD-L1) treatment. These receptor sequences come from a man in his 70s with urothelial cancer.

This clone was seen a handful of times. The V call is TRBV19, the J call TRBJ1-2, with D perhaps matching TRBD1 (5 bases). Deletions cut 1 base from V and 2 bases from J, with 17 bases between. The CDR3 sequence is 17 residues long. CDR1 LNHDA and CDR2 SQIVND come from the germline V gene (reference sequence). The CDR3 is CASSIGPQEEGNYGYTF. The CDR3, as DNA: TGTGCCAGTAGTATAGGACCTCAGGAGGAGGGGAACTATGGCTACACCTTC. The full variable domain, completed using reference TRBV19 and TRBJ1-2, is DGGITQSPKYLFRKEGQNVTLSCEQNLNHDAMYWYRQDPGQGLRLIYYSQIVNDFQKGDIAEGYSVSREKKESFPLTVTSAQKNPTAFYLCASSIGPQEEGNYGYTFGSGTRLTVV.

The V call is TRBV5-1, the J call TRBJ2-3; D gene ambiguous. V lost 0 bases, J lost 0 bases, and 5 bases lay in between. The CDR3 spans 14 residues. Germline V CDR1 and CDR2: SGHRS, YFSETQ. CDR3: CASSLASSTDTQYF. The CDR3 DNA is TGCGCCAGCAGCTTGGCTAGTAGCACAGATACGCAGTATTTT.

The gene calls are TRBV5-1 and TRBJ2-5; the match to TRBD1 covers 7 bases. The V segment lost 1 base and the J segment 2 bases; nucleotides outside the gene matches: 5. The length of the CDR3 is 15 residues. CDR1 SGHRS and CDR2 YFSETQ come from the germline V gene. CDR3 protein: CASSLMGQPQETQYF. As DNA, the CDR3 is TGCGCCAGCAGCTTGATGGGACAGCCACAAGAGACCCAGTACTTC.

The rearrangement joins TRBV6-1 to TRBJ2-4; 9 bases line up with TRBD1. V shed 3 bases and J 4 bases; nucleotides not matched to a gene: 1. The CDR3 runs to 14 residues. Looked up from germline, CDR1 is MNHNS and CDR2 is SASEGT. The CDR3 DNA reads as TGTGCCAGCAGTGACGGGACAGGGAAAAACATTCAGTACTTC. It yields the protein CASSDGTGKNIQYF.

In DNA, the CDR3 is TGTGCCAGCAGCGGAGGGACAGACTTTGAAGCTTTCTTT. This sequence encodes CASSGGTDFEAFF. The chain combines TRBV11-2 with TRBJ1-1; 7 bases align to TRBD1. The ends lost 5 bases at V and 7 bases at J; junction bases unmatched: 7. Germline CDR1 and CDR2: SGHAT and FQNNGV. The CDR3 has 13 amino acids.

DNA for the CDR3: TGTGCCAGCAGCTTAGTCTATGAGCAGTTCTTC. As protein: CASSLVYEQFF. The V call is TRBV7-9, the J call TRBJ2-1; no clear D. V lost 1 base, J lost 8 bases, and 3 bases lay in between. Germline-derived CDR1 and CDR2 are SEHNR and FQNEAQ (reference sequence). The CDR3 sequence is 11 residues long. Supplemented by reference TRBV7-9 and TRBJ2-1, the full variable domain reads DTGVSQNPRHKITKRGQNVTFRCDPISEHNRLYWYRQTLGQGPEFLTYFQNEAQLEKSRLLSDRFSAERPKGSFSTLEIQRTEQGDSAMYLCASSLVYEQFFGPGTRLTVL.

The chain carries TRBV28 and TRBJ1-2, with a weak D call TRBD1 (6 bases). V was shortened by 2 bases and J by 4 bases, with 14 bases between the two germline ends. The CDR3 loop spans 15 amino acids. Germline V gene data show CDR1 as MDHEN and CDR2 as SYDVKM. The CDR3 spells CASSLDGRGPYGYTF. CDR3 sequence (DNA): TGTGCCAGCAGTTTAGATGGCAGGGGCCCCTATGGCTACACCTTC.

This clone was counted many times. This chain joins TRBV4-1 and TRBJ2-7, with 10 bases lining up with TRBD2. CDR3 size: 15 residues. Germline lookup yields CDR1 MGHRA and CDR2 YSYEKL. V gave up 1 base and J gave up 4 bases; unmatched junction bases: 4. CDR3 amino acids: CASSQVLAGGYEQYF. CDR3 in DNA: TGCGCCAGCAGCCAAGTGTTAGCGGGAGGTTACGAGCAGTACTTC.

This clone came up once. V is TRBV6-1 and J is TRBJ2-2; D is undetermined. V was clipped by 6 bases and J by 7 bases, with 6 bases between them. CDR3 size: 11 residues. Germline V gene lookup returns CDR1 MNHNS and CDR2 SASEGT. CDR3: CASSRFGELFF. Written as DNA, the CDR3 is TGTGCCAGCAGCCGGTTCGGGGAGCTGTTTTTT.

This clone was observed a handful of times. CDR3 protein: CAIRGNSGRATTGELFF. CDR3 DNA sequence: TGTGCCATCAGAGGTAATAGCGGGAGAGCGACCACCGGGGAGCTGTTTTTT. The rearrangement joins TRBV10-3 to TRBJ2-2; 9 nucleotides align to TRBD2. Germline CDR1 ENHRY, CDR2 SYGVKD. The trim removed 6 bases at V and 4 bases at J, leaving 12 bases unmatched. The CDR3 runs 17 residues.

V and J are TRBV4-1 and TRBJ2-7; a weak D match, TRBD2 (6 bases). V gave up 3 bases and J gave up 3 bases, with 18 bases separating them. The CDR3 covers 16 residues. Germline loops: CDR1 MGHRA, CDR2 YSYEKL. The CDR3 region has the DNA TGCGCCAGCAGCCAGGAGGGCTGGGGACGGTTCTACGAGCAGTACTTC. Amino acids: CASSQEGWGRFYEQYF.

In this sample, this clone turned up once. The chain has TRBV19 and TRBJ1-2; 8 nucleotides line up with TRBD1. CDR3 length: 15 amino acids. The germline CDR1 and CDR2 sequences are LNHDA and SQIVND (reference sequence). Losses at the gene ends were 3 bases for V and 7 bases for J; bases not matched to a gene: 10. CDR3 loop: CASSMWGQGAGGYTF. CDR3 nucleotides: TGTGCCAGTAGTATGTGGGGCCAGGGGGCCGGTGGCTACACCTTC. Variable domain in full (rest from reference TRBV19 and TRBJ1-2): DGGITQSPKYLFRKEGQNVTLSCEQNLNHDAMYWYRQDPGQGLRLIYYSQIVNDFQKGDIAEGYSVSREKKESFPLTVTSAQKNPTAFYLCASSMWGQGAGGYTFGSGTRLTVV.

The chain joins TRBV5-1 to TRBJ2-2, with 16 positions matching TRBD2. The CDR3 length is 17 residues. Germline CDR1 and CDR2: SGHRS and YFSETQ. V gave up 0 bases and J gave up 9 bases; unmatched junction bases: 5. CDR3 region: CASSLAGLAGGPRELFF. The CDR3 DNA reads as TGCGCCAGCAGCTTGGCGGGACTAGCGGGAGGGCCCAGGGAGCTGTTTTTT. Based on the CDR3 plus reference TRBV5-1 and TRBJ2-2, the full variable domain is KAGVTQTPRYLIKTRGQQVTLSCSPISGHRSVSWYQQTPGQGLQFLFEYFSETQRNKGNFPGRFSGRQFSNSRSEMNVSTLELGDSALYLCASSLAGLAGGPRELFFGEGSRLTVL.

This clone was seen only once. This rearrangement joins TRBV27 to TRBJ1-5, with D possibly matching TRBD1 (5 bases). This CDR3 has 15 residues. Per germline, CDR1 MNHEY and CDR2 SMNVEV (reference sequence). The V and J ends lost 3 bases and 6 bases respectively, with 15 bases between them. CDR3 loop: CASSLTGGEGQPQHF. The CDR3 bases are TGTGCCAGCAGTTTGACGGGGGGAGAGGGTCAGCCCCAGCATTTT.

This chain links TRBV27 with TRBJ1-1; D is undetermined. V shed 4 bases and J shed 7 bases, with 10 bases lying between them. The germline V gene encodes CDR1 MNHEY and CDR2 SMNVEV (reference sequence). The CDR3 contains 12 residues. CDR3 loop: CASSSGGLEAFF. CDR3 in DNA: TGTGCCAGCAGTTCAGGAGGTCTTGAAGCTTTCTTT.

The gene calls are TRBV19 and TRBJ1-1, with D tentatively TRBD1 (5 bases). The germline V gene encodes CDR1 LNHDA and CDR2 SQIVND (reference sequence). This CDR3 spans 14 amino acids. V lost 3 bases and J 1 base, leaving 9 bases between the germline ends. Written as DNA, the CDR3 is TGTGCCAGTAGTATCCAGGGTCCGAACACTGAAGCTTTCTTT. Protein sequence: CASSIQGPNTEAFF. Together with reference TRBV19 and TRBJ1-1, the CDR3 gives the full variable domain: DGGITQSPKYLFRKEGQNVTLSCEQNLNHDAMYWYRQDPGQGLRLIYYSQIVNDFQKGDIAEGYSVSREKKESFPLTVTSAQKNPTAFYLCASSIQGPNTEAFFGQGTRLTVV.

This clone counts as large. The rearrangement joins TRBV27 to TRBJ1-2; D might be TRBD1 (6 bases). Per germline, CDR1 MNHEY and CDR2 SMNVEV (reference sequence). This CDR3 spans 12 amino acids. V was clipped by 9 bases and J by 6 bases, with 14 bases between them. The CDR3 sequence: CASSNGGHGYTF. In DNA form, the CDR3 reads TGTGCCAGTTCGAACGGGGGGCATGGCTACACCTTC.

The chain uses TRBV21-1 and TRBJ1-1; the table's TRBD1 call for D was not verified on the DNA. TRBV21-1 corresponds to a pseudogene. The CDR3 is 14 amino acids. CDR3 in DNA: TGTGCCAGCAGCCCCGTAAGGGGTGGCACTGAAGCTTTCTTT. Protein sequence: CASSPVRGGTEAFF.

The chain carries TRBV11-2 and TRBJ2-1, with 9 bases fitting TRBD2. There are 14 residues in the CDR3. Germline values: CDR1 SGHAT, CDR2 FQNNGV. Trimming at V came to 3 bases and at J to 3 bases, leaving 0 bases not matched to a gene. CDR3 nucleotide sequence: TGTGCCAGCAGCTTGACTAGCGGCTACAATGAGCAGTTCTTC. Encoded protein: CASSLTSGYNEQFF.

The genes are TRBV27 and TRBJ1-2; 9 nucleotides match TRBD1. The CDR3 extends over 13 amino acids. CDR1 and CDR2 (germline): MNHEY, SMNVEV (reference sequence). Trimming took 0 bases from V and 8 from J; bases not matched to a gene: 1. The CDR3, as DNA: TGTGCCAGCAGTTTATCGACAGGGGGAGGCTACACCTTC. Protein product: CASSLSTGGGYTF.

This clone was picked up one time. The rearrangement uses TRBV5-8 and TRBJ2-7, with a weak D call TRBD1 (6 bases). Germline V CDR1 and CDR2: SGHTS, YDEGEE. CDR3 size: 15 residues. V shed 0 bases and J shed 4 bases, with 14 bases lying between them. CDR3 bases: TGTGCCAGCAGCTTGGGGCCCCAGGGGCGGTACGAGCAGTACTTC. Translating gives CASSLGPQGRYEQYF.

This clone was recorded once. The chain joins TRBV5-8 to TRBJ1-4; D is ambiguous. Germline values: CDR1 SGHTS, CDR2 YDEGEE. The V and J ends lost 0 bases and 4 bases respectively, with 7 bases between them. CDR3 size: 14 residues. The CDR3, as DNA: TGTGCCAGCAGCTTGGGACAACTTAATGAAAAACTGTTTTTT. This gives the protein CASSLGQLNEKLFF.

This clone was seen only once. The chain recombines TRBV28 with TRBJ2-1; 10 nucleotides line up with TRBD1. Germline V CDR1 and CDR2: MDHEN, SYDVKM. CDR3 length: 15 residues. J was trimmed by 6 bases and V by 6 bases; bases with no gene match: 8. The CDR3: CASSGRQGARNEQFF. The CDR3 bases are TGTGCCAGCAGCGGAAGACAGGGGGCACGCAATGAGCAGTTCTTC.

The chain carries TRBV7-8 and TRBJ2-7, with D possibly matching TRBD2 (5 bases). CDR3 size: 15 residues. V gave up 5 bases and J gave up 3 bases, with 17 bases separating them. Germline CDR1 is SGHVS and CDR2 is FQNEAQ. CDR3 residues: CASSPLASTNYEQYF. The CDR3 bases are TGTGCCAGCAGCCCCCTAGCTAGCACCAACTACGAGCAGTACTTC.

The CDR3 DNA reads as TGCGCCAGCAGCCAAAGGACTAGCGGGAGACACGAGCAGTACTTC. Translation gives CASSQRTSGRHEQYF. The chain links TRBV4-1 to TRBJ2-7; 13 positions agree with TRBD2. The germline CDR1 and CDR2 sequences are MGHRA and YSYEKL. The length of the CDR3 is 15 residues. V shed 2 bases, J shed 5 bases, and the junction held 3 bases outside the gene matches.